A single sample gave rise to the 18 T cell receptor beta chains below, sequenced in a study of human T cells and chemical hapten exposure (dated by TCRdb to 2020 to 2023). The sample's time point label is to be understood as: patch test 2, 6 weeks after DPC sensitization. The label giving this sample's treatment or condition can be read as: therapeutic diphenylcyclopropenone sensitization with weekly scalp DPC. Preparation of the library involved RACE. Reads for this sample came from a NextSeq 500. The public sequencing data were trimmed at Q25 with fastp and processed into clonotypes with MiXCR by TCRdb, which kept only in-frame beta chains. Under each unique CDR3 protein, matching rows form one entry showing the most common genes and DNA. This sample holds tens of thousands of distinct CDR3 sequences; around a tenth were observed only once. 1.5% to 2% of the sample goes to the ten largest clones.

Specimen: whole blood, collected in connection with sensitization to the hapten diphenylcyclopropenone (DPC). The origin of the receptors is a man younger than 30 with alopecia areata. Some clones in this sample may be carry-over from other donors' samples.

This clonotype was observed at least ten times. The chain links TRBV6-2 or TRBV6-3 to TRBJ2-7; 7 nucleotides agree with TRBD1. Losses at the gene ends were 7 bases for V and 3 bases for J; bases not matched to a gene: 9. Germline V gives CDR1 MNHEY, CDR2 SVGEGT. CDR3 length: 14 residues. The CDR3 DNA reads TGTGCCAGCAACCCCGGGACAGTGGGCTACGAGCAGTACTTC. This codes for CASNPGTVGYEQYF.

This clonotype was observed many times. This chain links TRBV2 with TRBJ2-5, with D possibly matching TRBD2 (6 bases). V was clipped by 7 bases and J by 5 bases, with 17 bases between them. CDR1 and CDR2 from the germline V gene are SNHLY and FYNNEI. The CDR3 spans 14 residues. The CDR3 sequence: CASKETSLGETQYF. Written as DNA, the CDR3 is TGTGCCAGCAAGGAGACTAGTTTGGGTGAGACCCAGTACTTC.

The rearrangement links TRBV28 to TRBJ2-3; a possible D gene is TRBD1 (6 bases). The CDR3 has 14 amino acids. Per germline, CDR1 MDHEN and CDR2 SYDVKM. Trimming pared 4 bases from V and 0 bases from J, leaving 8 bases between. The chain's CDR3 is CASSYTGSTDTQYF. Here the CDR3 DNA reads TGTGCCAGCAGTTATACAGGGAGCACAGATACGCAGTATTTT. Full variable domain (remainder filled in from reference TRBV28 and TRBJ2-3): DVKVTQSSRYLVKRTGEKVFLECVQDMDHENMFWYRQDPGLGLRLIYFSYDVKMKEKGDIPEGYSVSREKKERFSLILESASTNQTSMYLCASSYTGSTDTQYFGPGTRLTVL.

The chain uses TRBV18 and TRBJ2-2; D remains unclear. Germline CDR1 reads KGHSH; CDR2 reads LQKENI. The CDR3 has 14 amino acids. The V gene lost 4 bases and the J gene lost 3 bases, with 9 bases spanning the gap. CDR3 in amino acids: CASSQGADTGELFF. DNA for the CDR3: TGTGCCAGCTCACAGGGCGCTGACACCGGGGAGCTGTTTTTT.

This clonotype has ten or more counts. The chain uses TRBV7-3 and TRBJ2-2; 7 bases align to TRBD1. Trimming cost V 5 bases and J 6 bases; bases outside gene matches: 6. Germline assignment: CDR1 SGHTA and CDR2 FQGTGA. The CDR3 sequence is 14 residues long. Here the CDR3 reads CASSQDDRAGELFF. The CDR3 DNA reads TGTGCCAGCAGCCAAGATGACAGGGCCGGGGAGCTGTTTTTT.

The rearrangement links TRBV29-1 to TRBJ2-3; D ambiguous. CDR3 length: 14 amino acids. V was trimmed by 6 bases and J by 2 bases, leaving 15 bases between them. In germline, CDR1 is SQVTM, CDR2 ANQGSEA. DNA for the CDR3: TGCAGCGTCATGCGACCTAATTTCACAGATACGCAGTATTTT. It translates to CSVMRPNFTDTQYF.

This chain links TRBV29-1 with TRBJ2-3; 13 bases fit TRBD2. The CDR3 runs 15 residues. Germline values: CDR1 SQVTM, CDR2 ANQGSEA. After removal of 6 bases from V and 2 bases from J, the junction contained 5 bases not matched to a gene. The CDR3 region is CSVQGLAGSTDTQYF. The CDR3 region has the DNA TGCAGCGTACAGGGACTAGCGGGGTCCACAGATACGCAGTATTTT.

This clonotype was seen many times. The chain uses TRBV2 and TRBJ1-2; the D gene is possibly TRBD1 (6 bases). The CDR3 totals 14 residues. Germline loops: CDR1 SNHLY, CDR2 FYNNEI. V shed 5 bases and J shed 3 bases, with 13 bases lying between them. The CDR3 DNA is TGTGCCAGCAGTCTGTCGGGGGCGGACTATGGCTACACCTTC. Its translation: CASSLSGADYGYTF. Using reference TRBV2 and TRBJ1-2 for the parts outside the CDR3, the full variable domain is EPEVTQTPSHQVTQMGQEVILRCVPISNHLYFYWYRQILGQKVEFLVSFYNNEISEKSEIFDDQFSVERPDGSNFTLKIRSTKLEDSAMYFCASSLSGADYGYTFGSGTRLTVV.

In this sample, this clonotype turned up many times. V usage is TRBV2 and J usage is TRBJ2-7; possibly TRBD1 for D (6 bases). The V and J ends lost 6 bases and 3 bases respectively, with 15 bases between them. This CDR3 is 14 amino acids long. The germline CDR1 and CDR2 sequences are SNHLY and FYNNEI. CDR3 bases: TGTGCCAGCAGGATACAGGGCCTGGGCTACGAGCAGTACGTC. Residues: CASRIQGLGYEQYV.

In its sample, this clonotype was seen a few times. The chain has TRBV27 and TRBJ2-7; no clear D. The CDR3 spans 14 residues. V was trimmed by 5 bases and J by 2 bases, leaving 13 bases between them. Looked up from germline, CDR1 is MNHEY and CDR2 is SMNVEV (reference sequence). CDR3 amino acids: CASSPRVQTYEQYV. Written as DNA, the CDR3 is TGTGCCAGCAGTCCTAGGGTCCAGACCTACGAGCAGTACGTC.

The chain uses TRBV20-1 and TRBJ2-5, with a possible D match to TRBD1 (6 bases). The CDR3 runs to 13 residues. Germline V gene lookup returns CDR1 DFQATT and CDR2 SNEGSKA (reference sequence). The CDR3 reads CRALDRRQETQYF. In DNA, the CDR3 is TGCAGAGCACTGGACAGAAGACAAGAGACCCAGTACTTC.

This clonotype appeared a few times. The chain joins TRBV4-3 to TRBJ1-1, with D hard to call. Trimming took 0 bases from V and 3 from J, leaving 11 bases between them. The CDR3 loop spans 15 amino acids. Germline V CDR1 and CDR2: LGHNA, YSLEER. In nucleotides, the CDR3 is TGCGCCAGCAGCCAAGAGGGCCCGGCCGACACTGAAGCTTTCTTT. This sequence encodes CASSQEGPADTEAFF.

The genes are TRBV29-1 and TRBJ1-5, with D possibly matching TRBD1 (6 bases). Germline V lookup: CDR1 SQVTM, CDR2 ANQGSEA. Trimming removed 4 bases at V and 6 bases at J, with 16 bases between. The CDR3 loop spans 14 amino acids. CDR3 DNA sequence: TGCAGCGTTGGGGTGGGGGCGCGAGGTCAGCCCCAGCATTTT. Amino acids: CSVGVGARGQPQHF.

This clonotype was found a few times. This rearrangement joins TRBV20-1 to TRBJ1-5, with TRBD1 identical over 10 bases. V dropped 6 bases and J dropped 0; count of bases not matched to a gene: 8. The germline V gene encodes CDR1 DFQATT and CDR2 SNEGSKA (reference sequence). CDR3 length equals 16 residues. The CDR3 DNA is TGCAGTGCGACGACAGGGGGCTCCTATAGCAATCAGCCCCAGCATTTT. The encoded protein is CSATTGGSYSNQPQHF.

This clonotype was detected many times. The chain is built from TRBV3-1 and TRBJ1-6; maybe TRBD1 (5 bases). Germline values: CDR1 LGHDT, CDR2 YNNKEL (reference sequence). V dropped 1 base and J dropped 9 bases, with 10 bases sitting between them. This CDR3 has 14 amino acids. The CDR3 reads CASSQGGFGSPLHF. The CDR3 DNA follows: TGTGCCAGCAGCCAAGGGGGGTTCGGTTCACCCCTCCACTTT.

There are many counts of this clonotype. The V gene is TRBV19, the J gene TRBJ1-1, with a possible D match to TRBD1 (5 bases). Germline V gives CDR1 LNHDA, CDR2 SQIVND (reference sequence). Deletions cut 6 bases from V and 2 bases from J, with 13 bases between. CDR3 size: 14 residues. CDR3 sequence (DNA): TGTGCCAGTAGAGCGGGGGTCAAAAACACTGAAGCTTTCTTT. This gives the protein CASRAGVKNTEAFF.

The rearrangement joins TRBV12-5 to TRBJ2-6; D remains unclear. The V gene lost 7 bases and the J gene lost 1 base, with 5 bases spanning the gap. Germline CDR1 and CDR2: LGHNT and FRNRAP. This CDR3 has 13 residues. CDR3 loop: CASALSGANVLTF. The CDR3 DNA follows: TGTGCTAGTGCCCTGTCTGGGGCCAACGTCCTGACTTTC.

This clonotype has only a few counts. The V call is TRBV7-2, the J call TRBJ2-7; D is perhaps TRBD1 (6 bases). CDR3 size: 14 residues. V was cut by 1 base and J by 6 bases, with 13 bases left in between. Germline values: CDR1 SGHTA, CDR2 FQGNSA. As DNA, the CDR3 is TGTGCCAGCAGCTTAGACCAACAGGGTGGCGAGCAGTACTTC. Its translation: CASSLDQQGGEQYF.